Here is one TCR beta chain with its context. Germline V gene lookup returns CDR1 LGHNA and CDR2 YNFKEQ. The CDR3 spans 16 residues. J was trimmed by 4 bases and V by 4 bases; bases with no gene match: 10. This sample is drawn from a study of blood T cell repertoires in COVID-19. Repertoires were generated with immunoSEQ multiplex PCR, while TCRdb's copy carries only in-frame clones and drops some. This sample carries about 160,000 clones, almost 85% of them seen once, and the ten largest clones take 12% to 15%. The sequencing sample was made of peripheral blood. This receptor was identified in a man between 18 and 29 years old with active or convalescent COVID-19. The chain joins TRBV4-2 to TRBJ2-3; 8 bases fit TRBD2. CDR3 sequence reads: CASSPRAGVVADTQYF. The CDR3 DNA is TGTGCCAGCAGCCCTCGAGCGGGAGTAGTTGCAGATACGCAGTATTTT.